A selection of T cell receptor beta chains follows, all from one sample in a study of T cells in tumors after PD-1 blockade. The data were produced by immunoSEQ multiplex PCR, yet TCRdb's version contains in-frame clones alone and is incomplete. The table has 14,000 to 15,000 clones, roughly 87% seen once. The sample here was PBMCs, taken after anti-PD-1 treatment. The receptors come from a human donor with basal cell carcinoma. Both conserved end residues are part of each CDR3. The D gene is left open where the match is weak. Part of the rows lack a size; the others show once, few, many or a class for expanded clones.

V gene,D gene,J gene,CDR3 length,clone size,CDR3 protein,CDR3 DNA
TRBV9,TRBD1,TRBJ1-3,17,NA,CASSVARTGNSGNTIYF,TGTGCCAGCAGCGTAGCTAGGACAGGAAACTCTGGAAACACCATATATTTT
TRBV7-2,NA,TRBJ2-7,15,NA,CASTPLSVPYYEQYF,TGTGCCAGCACCCCGCTGAGCGTGCCCTACTACGAGCAGTACTTC
TRBV4-2,NA,TRBJ1-2,14,NA,CASSQEGRDYGYTF,TGTGCCAGCAGCCAAGAGGGCAGGGACTATGGCTACACCTTC
TRBV10-3,NA,TRBJ1-1,13,NA,CAISESRNTEAFF,TGTGCCATCAGTGAGTCGAGGAACACTGAAGCTTTCTTT
TRBV21-1,NA,TRBJ1-4,19,NA,CASSKVGTLTTLVNEKLFF,TGTGCCAGCAGCAAAGTTGGGACACTTACTACGTTGGTTAATGAAAAACTGTTTTTT
TRBV7-2,NA,TRBJ2-5,14,NA,CASSPGQRAETQYF,TGTGCCAGCAGCCCCGGACAGCGAGCGGAGACCCAGTACTTC
TRBV5-1,TRBD1,TRBJ1-4,15,NA,CASSFRRTGVEKLFF,TGCGCCAGCAGCTTTCGTAGGACAGGGGTGGAAAAACTGTTTTTT
TRBV10-3,TRBD1,TRBJ2-1,18,NA,CAIKEGQGALKSYNEQFF,TGTGCCATCAAGGAGGGACAGGGGGCCCTAAAATCCTACAATGAGCAGTTCTTC
TRBV7-3,NA,TRBJ2-2,16,NA,CASSLTGRPNTGELFF,TGTGCCAGCAGCTTAACCGGCCGACCGAACACCGGGGAGCTGTTTTTT
TRBV2,TRBD2,TRBJ2-1,19,NA,CARCHGGAGVGSSYNEQFF,TGTGCCCGCTGTCACGGGGGGGCGGGGGTGGGGAGCTCCTACAATGAGCAGTTCTTC
TRBV2,NA,TRBJ1-5,15,few,CASSALQGRAQPQHF,TGTGCCAGCAGTGCCTTACAGGGTAGGGCTCAGCCCCAGCATTTT
TRBV7-2,NA,TRBJ1-1,16,NA,CASSLMGGLLGTEAFF,TGTGCCAGCAGCTTAATGGGGGGACTCCTGGGCACTGAAGCTTTCTTT
TRBV9,NA,TRBJ1-6,15,few,CASSAGGGGVSPLHF,TGTGCCAGCAGCGCTGGGGGGGGTGGAGTATCACCCCTCCACTTT
TRBV5-1,TRBD1,TRBJ1-4,16,once,CASSSTPGQTNEKLFF,TGCGCCAGCAGCAGTACACCGGGACAGACTAATGAAAAACTGTTTTTT
TRBV5-1,TRBD2,TRBJ2-5,15,NA,CASSFDGRALETQYF,TGCGCCAGCAGCTTTGACGGGAGGGCCCTTGAGACCCAGTACTTC
TRBV20-1,TRBD1,TRBJ2-7,13,NA,CSASGQGAYEQYF,TGCAGTGCTAGTGGACAGGGGGCATACGAGCAGTACTTC
TRBV12-5,NA,TRBJ2-1,16,NA,CASGLFRLFENNEQFF,TGTGCTAGTGGTTTGTTTCGGCTATTCGAGAACAATGAGCAGTTCTTC
TRBV2,TRBD2,TRBJ2-5,16,NA,CASTPGLAGGQETQYF,TGTGCCAGCACCCCCGGACTAGCGGGGGGGCAGGAGACCCAGTACTTC
TRBV19,TRBD2,TRBJ2-2,15,NA,CASTEAGGYTGELFF,TGTGCCAGTACAGAGGCGGGGGGGTACACCGGGGAGCTGTTTTTT
TRBV29-1,NA,TRBJ1-1,12,NA,CSVEHRHTEAFF,TGCAGCGTTGAACATCGGCACACTGAAGCTTTCTTT
TRBV12-3/TRBV12-4,NA,TRBJ2-3,13,once,CASSFLATDTQYF,TGTGCCAGCAGTTTTCTTGCTACAGATACGCAGTATTTT
TRBV24-1,TRBD1,TRBJ2-1,15,few,CATSAWTGGFNEQFF,TGTGCCACCAGTGCTTGGACAGGGGGCTTCAATGAGCAGTTCTTC
TRBV4-1,NA,TRBJ1-2,15,NA,CASSLWDRGDYGYTF,TGCGCCAGCAGCCTATGGGATAGGGGCGACTATGGCTACACCTTC
TRBV27,TRBD1,TRBJ2-2,15,NA,CASSGRDRVTGELFF,TGTGCCAGCAGTGGCCGGGACAGGGTCACCGGGGAGCTGTTTTTT
TRBV19,TRBD2,TRBJ2-7,15,NA,CASSSNREGRYEQYF,TGTGCCAGTAGTTCAAACCGGGAGGGCCGGTACGAGCAGTACTTC
TRBV20-1,NA,TRBJ2-7,14,NA,CSASLGTDPYEQYF,TGCAGTGCTAGTTTAGGGACCGACCCCTACGAGCAGTACTTC
TRBV5-6,NA,TRBJ2-7,13,once,CASSLQGLDEQYF,TGTGCCAGCAGCTTACAGGGCCTAGACGAGCAGTACTTC
TRBV2,TRBD2,TRBJ2-1,19,NA,CASSDGWGGEGSSYNEQFF,TGTGCCAGCAGTGACGGGTGGGGGGGGGAGGGGAGCTCCTACAATGAGCAGTTCTTC
TRBV7-2,TRBD1,TRBJ2-3,17,NA,CASSWRRTGALGDTQYF,TGTGCCAGCAGCTGGCGGAGGACAGGGGCTCTTGGAGATACGCAGTATTTT
TRBV6-5,NA,TRBJ1-1,15,NA,CASIYHNWWGTEAFF,TGTGCCAGCATTTACCACAATTGGTGGGGCACTGAAGCTTTCTTT
TRBV7-2,NA,TRBJ2-5,14,NA,CASSPPALGETQYF,TGTGCCAGCAGCCCGCCGGCCCTAGGGGAGACCCAGTACTTC
TRBV6-5,TRBD1,TRBJ2-3,13,NA,CASSGTGGDTQYF,TGTGCCAGTTCAGGGACAGGGGGTGATACGCAGTATTTT